These 9 T cell receptor beta chains were sequenced from one sample in a study of T cell responses to AZD1222 COVID-19 vaccine. Sequencing was performed with immunoSEQ multiplex PCR; in TCRdb, only in-frame clones are kept and a portion is missing. The table includes around 95,000 clones, around 90% detected once. The specimen was peripheral blood, collected on day 0 of AZD1222 vaccination. All receptors come from an adult in good health.

This clone was seen a single time. V is TRBV15 and J is TRBJ2-2, with TRBD1 matching over 9 bases. The V segment lost 3 bases and the J segment 4 bases; nucleotides outside the gene matches: 3. CDR1 is LNHNV and CDR2 is YYDKDF in the germline V gene (reference sequence). CDR3 length: 15 residues. DNA for the CDR3: TGTGCCACCAGCAGGGGACAGGGAAGCACCGGGGAGCTGTTTTTT. It translates to CATSRGQGSTGELFF.

The chain carries TRBV9 and TRBJ2-7; the match to TRBD1 covers 9 bases. CDR3 length: 15 amino acids. Trimming removed 0 bases from V and 6 bases from J; junction bases left unmatched: 7. CDR1 is SGDLS, CDR2 YYNGEE, per germline. CDR3 coding DNA: TGTGCCAGCAGCGTAGTAGGGACAGGGAACGGCGAGCAGTACTTC. It is translated as CASSVVGTGNGEQYF.

The chain is built from TRBV12-3 or TRBV12-4 and TRBJ1-2; tentative D call: TRBD1 (5 bases). Between the trimmed V and J ends, which lost 3 bases and 4 bases, there was a span of 9 bases. The CDR3 extends over 13 amino acids. The DNA of the CDR3 is TGTGCCAGCAGTTTTGACAGAGCCTATGGCTACACCTTC. Translated: CASSFDRAYGYTF.

This clone has just one count. V usage is TRBV19 and J usage is TRBJ2-1, with 10 bases matching TRBD2. The CDR3 is 18 residues long. With 4 bases clipped from V and 4 bases from J, the junction kept 13 bases outside the gene matches. Germline values: CDR1 LNHDA, CDR2 SQIVND (reference sequence). CDR3 in DNA: TGTGCCAGTAGTACCGGTTGGCTAGCGGGAGACCTTTACAATGAGCAGTTCTTC. Its translation: CASSTGWLAGDLYNEQFF.

The gene calls are TRBV28 and TRBJ2-1, with a weak D call TRBD2 (6 bases). This CDR3 is built from 16 residues. The ends were cut back, 6 bases at V and 8 bases at J, with 23 bases in the middle. The V gene's germline CDR1 is MDHEN and CDR2 SYDVKM. The CDR3 loop reads CASRGWDSYAGDEQFF. The CDR3 coding sequence is TGTGCCAGCAGGGGGTGGGACTCATATGCAGGCGATGAGCAGTTCTTC.

The CDR3, as DNA: TGTGCCAGCACCCCCACGCGGGGAGCAACTAACTATGGCTACACCTTC. Residues: CASTPTRGATNYGYTF. The genes are TRBV7-9 and TRBJ1-2; no clear D gene. Per germline, CDR1 SEHNR and CDR2 FQNEAQ (reference sequence). The V gene lost 7 bases and the J gene lost 0 bases, with 18 bases spanning the gap. This CDR3 contains 16 residues. The full variable domain, its missing parts supplied by reference TRBV7-9 and TRBJ1-2, is DTGVSQNPRHKITKRGQNVTFRCDPISEHNRLYWYRQTLGQGPEFLTYFQNEAQLEKSRLLSDRFSAERPKGSFSTLEIQRTEQGDSAMYLCASTPTRGATNYGYTFGSGTRLTVV.

This clone was recorded only once. The chain recombines TRBV29-1 with TRBJ2-2; D is possibly TRBD2 (5 bases). The CDR3 sequence is 11 residues long. Germline lookup yields CDR1 SQVTM and CDR2 ANQGSEA. Trimming cost V 8 bases and J 7 bases, with 11 bases left between them. Here the CDR3 DNA reads TGCAGCTCCGGGGATTACGGGGAGCTGTTTTTT. It encodes CSSGDYGELFF.

The V gene is TRBV2, the J gene TRBJ2-7, with 10 bases aligning to TRBD2. The CDR3 sequence is 14 residues long. V gave up 6 bases and J gave up 1 base; unmatched junction bases: 3. CDR1 SNHLY and CDR2 FYNNEI come from the germline V gene. CDR3 region: CASRLAGGSYEQYF. The DNA of the CDR3 is TGTGCCAGCAGGTTAGCGGGAGGATCCTACGAGCAGTACTTC.

The chain carries TRBV27 and TRBJ1-2; a weak D match, TRBD1 (5 bases). The V and J ends lost 4 bases and 4 bases respectively, with 7 bases between them. The V gene's germline CDR1 is MNHEY and CDR2 SMNVEV (reference sequence). This CDR3 spans 12 amino acids. The CDR3 region is CASSSGGYGYTF. CDR3 bases: TGTGCCAGCAGTTCGGGGGGCTATGGCTACACCTTC.